The text below deals with one T cell receptor beta chain. Its cognate antigen is unknown. The source of the sample is a study of T cells in Graves' hyperthyroidism and ophthalmopathy. Study context: Sampling of peripheral blood happened at initial diagnosis, prior to any treatment. Study-level findings and limits: Blood also carried most thyroid clonotypes expanded above 0.001.

V dropped 5 bases and J dropped 6 bases, with 11 bases sitting between them. This CDR3 contains 13 residues. Germline-derived CDR1 and CDR2 are SNHLY and FYNNEI. TCR beta CDR3 region amplification was performed from RNA transcripts. Initially, a first-round RT-PCR of the TCR CDR3 employed the HTBI primer set. TCRdb itself ran the multiplex PCR reads through MiXCR, one entry per CDR3 protein. In the table there are approximately 520,000 distinct CDR3 sequences, about 20% of which are singletons. Disease duration under 2 months; hyperthyroidism patients were aged 18 to 65. An approximately 10 ml volume of fresh peripheral blood provided the PBMCs.

The chain uses TRBV2 and TRBJ1-5; D unclear. Sequences were obtained from blood. This clonotype originated in a young man with Graves' hyperthyroidism. The CDR3 reads CASSYQGSQPQHF. DNA for the CDR3: TGTGCCAGCAGTTATCAAGGCTCTCAGCCCCAGCATTTT. The variable domain in full, with the rest retrieved from reference TRBV2 and TRBJ1-5, is EPEVTQTPSHQVTQMGQEVILRCVPISNHLYFYWYRQILGQKVEFLVSFYNNEISEKSEIFDDQFSVERPDGSNFTLKIRSTKLEDSAMYFCASSYQGSQPQHFGDGTRLSIL.